Below, one T cell receptor beta chain is given with its context. This record comes from a study of blood T cell repertoires in COVID-19. Background on the study: Acute and convalescent COVID-19 specimens originated in the United States, Italy and Spain. T cells, B-cell-depleted T cells, or PBMCs provided the cDNA or gDNA that served as material.

Original analysis: Reference gene primer amplification gave estimated nucleated cell counts. Using immunoSEQ multiplex PCR, the repertoire was profiled, and TCRdb retains in-frame clones only, with some absent. From that table come the V and J calls and clone size; the DNA was used to work out D and trimming. The sample carries some 85,000 clones, around 80% recorded once. CDR1 and CDR2 from the germline V gene are LGHDT and YNNKEL (reference sequence). The CDR3 is made up of 15 amino acids. The ends lost 3 bases at V and 3 bases at J; junction bases unmatched: 4. Sequenced input: peripheral blood. This sequence originates from a human donor in a cohort sampled during active COVID-19. V usage is TRBV3-1 (or the pseudogene TRBV3-2) and J usage is TRBJ2-1; 8 positions agree with TRBD2. CDR3 nucleotide sequence: TGTGCCAGCAGCCAGGGACTAGAGATCTACAATGAGCAGTTCTTC. Protein product: CASSQGLEIYNEQFF.